This TCR beta chain was found in a study of T-cell reconstitution after alpha-beta-depleted transplantation in children. CDR3 length: 19 residues. Germline V gives CDR1 SGHAT, CDR2 FQNNGV. Trimming left V 4 bases short and J 4 bases short, with 27 bases between. This clonotype came up a few times. Its target is unknown. Whole-study results and caveats: Expanded graft clones numbering several hundred reportedly gave rise to alpha-beta T cells about two months after transplant. Surviving recipient T cells and intrathymic progenitors accounted for some patients' high TCRbeta diversity at day 60. After one year, T-cell counts and TCRbeta diversity mostly came from new T cells.

Using unique molecular identifiers, the investigators prepared the TCRbeta library. TCRdb re-derived calls from the PCR reads in MiXCR, one entry per CDR3 protein. The repertoire has 200,000 or so distinct CDR3 sequences, 5% to 7.5% of them found once; the top ten carry around 4.4%. This chain connects TRBV11-2 to TRBJ2-3; D possibly matches TRBD1 or TRBD2 (5 bases each). The sequenced sample was PBMCs, obtained before TCRalphabeta/CD19-depleted stem cell transplant. This clonotype originated in a girl younger than two with combined immunodeficiency, due to receive a stem cell transplant. CDR3 region: CASSSGPVGEMGVADTQYF. The CDR3 coding sequence is TGTGCCAGCAGCTCCGGGCCTGTGGGGGAGATGGGTGTGGCAGATACGCAGTATTTT.